These 21 T cell receptor beta chains originate from one sample sequenced in a study of response to subunit inactivated influenza vaccine. A single record per CDR3 protein comes from TCRdb applying MiXCR to the RT-PCR reads. The profile covers over 150,000 distinct CDR3 sequences, with roughly 8.7% appearing a single time and 9.5% to 13% taken by the ten largest. The sample was non-naive T cells sorted from PBMCs, taken on the day of vaccination. The receptors stem from a middle-aged man who received an inactivated influenza vaccine.

There are many counts of this clonotype. The chain has TRBV9 and TRBJ2-5, with D possibly matching TRBD1 (5 bases). The germline V and J ends were trimmed by 0 bases and 7 bases, with 10 bases remaining between them. The CDR3 totals 13 residues. The V gene's germline CDR1 is SGDLS and CDR2 YYNGEE. CDR3 residues: CASSVEQAGTQYF. DNA for the CDR3: TGTGCCAGCAGCGTAGAACAGGCTGGGACCCAGTACTTC.

V gene TRBV24-1 combines with J gene TRBJ2-1; TRBD1 matches 9 bases. The CDR3 consists of 16 residues. The V gene's germline CDR1 is KGHDR and CDR2 SFDVKD. With 1 base clipped from V and 8 bases from J, the junction kept 8 bases outside the gene matches. CDR3: CATSDLTGTGFDEQFF. The CDR3 bases are TGTGCCACCAGTGATTTAACCGGGACAGGGTTCGATGAGCAGTTCTTC.

This clonotype was picked up a small number of times. The chain carries TRBV3-1 and TRBJ1-2, with no clear D. Trimming cost V 1 base and J 7 bases, with 4 bases left between them. CDR1 is LGHDT and CDR2 is YNNKEL in the germline V gene (reference sequence). CDR3 length equals 11 residues. This chain's CDR3 is CASSQASGYTF. CDR3 sequence (DNA): TGTGCCAGCAGCCAAGCGAGTGGCTACACCTTC.

This chain connects TRBV10-3 to TRBJ2-7, with 8 nucleotides matching TRBD2. The CDR3 totals 13 residues. Germline assignment: CDR1 ENHRY and CDR2 SYGVKD. V gave up 9 bases and J gave up 6 bases; unmatched junction bases: 10. Here the CDR3 reads CAISPGLEGEQYF. The CDR3 region has the DNA TGTGCCATTAGCCCGGGACTAGAGGGCGAGCAGTACTTC.

This clonotype was seen at least ten times. This chain joins TRBV9 and TRBJ2-1, with 12 bases lining up with TRBD2. Unmatched junction bases numbered 10, after V lost 4 bases and J lost 8 bases. Germline CDR1 is SGDLS and CDR2 is YYNGEE. The CDR3 extends over 16 amino acids. The CDR3 region is CASSNALAGGQDEQFF. CDR3 in DNA: TGTGCCAGCAGCAACGCACTAGCGGGAGGTCAGGATGAGCAGTTCTTC.

This CDR3 is CASSFDNPNYGYTF. The CDR3 DNA reads TGTGCCAGCAGCTTTGACAACCCTAACTATGGCTACACCTTC. The gene calls are TRBV5-6 and TRBJ1-2, with D hard to call. The germline V gene has CDR1 SGHDT and CDR2 YYEEEE. V lost 2 bases and J 0 bases, leaving 8 bases between the germline ends. The CDR3 loop spans 14 amino acids.

The CDR3 coding sequence is TGCGCCAGCAGCCGAGGTCGCGGGGCCTCTGAAGAGACCCAGTACTTC. Translated: CASSRGRGASEETQYF. This chain uses TRBV4-3 with TRBJ2-5, with D possibly being TRBD2 (6 bases). V dropped 4 bases and J dropped 3 bases, with 18 bases sitting between them. CDR1 is LGHNA, CDR2 YSLEER, per germline. The CDR3 spans 16 residues.

This clonotype has just a few counts. V usage is TRBV2 and J usage is TRBJ2-5; weak D call: TRBD2 (6 bases). V lost 3 bases and J lost 2, with 13 bases in between. This CDR3 has 15 amino acids. Germline values: CDR1 SNHLY, CDR2 FYNNEI. CDR3 sequence reads: CASSEWRAGQETQYF. CDR3 DNA: TGTGCCAGCAGTGAGTGGAGGGCAGGGCAAGAGACCCAGTACTTC.

The rearrangement links TRBV30 to TRBJ2-2; D may correspond to TRBD1 or TRBD2 (5 bases each). Deletions cut 2 bases from V and 8 bases from J, with 9 bases between. The CDR3 has 12 amino acids. Looked up from germline, CDR1 is GTSNPN and CDR2 is SVGIG (reference sequence). CDR3 region: CAWSFGGGELFF. The DNA of the CDR3 is TGTGCCTGGAGTTTTGGGGGAGGGGAGCTGTTTTTT.

This clonotype was observed a few times. The J gene is TRBJ2-2, the V gene TRBV6-5, with no clear D. The CDR3 sequence is 16 residues long. The germline gives CDR1 MNHEY, CDR2 SVGAGI. Trimming took off 6 bases at V and 0 bases at J, with 14 bases between the two ends. DNA for the CDR3: TGTGCCAGCAGATACCTCCGCCAGGCGAACACCGGGGAGCTGTTTTTT. It encodes CASRYLRQANTGELFF.

There are a few counts of this clonotype. This sequence joins TRBV30 and TRBJ2-2, with 8 bases identical to TRBD1. The CDR3 has 14 amino acids. From germline, CDR1 is GTSNPN and CDR2 SVGIG (reference sequence). J was trimmed by 0 bases and V by 4 bases; bases with no gene match: 1. CDR3 loop: CAWTGGANTGELFF. In DNA form, the CDR3 reads TGTGCCTGGACAGGGGGCGCGAACACCGGGGAGCTGTTTTTT.

This sequence joins TRBV20-1 and TRBJ1-2; the match to TRBD1 covers 9 bases. The ends lost 3 bases at V and 1 base at J; junction bases unmatched: 9. From germline, CDR1 is DFQATT and CDR2 SNEGSKA (reference sequence). The CDR3 spans 16 residues. CDR3 sequence reads: CSASRGRTGVNYGYTF. CDR3 DNA sequence: TGCAGTGCTAGTAGGGGGCGGACAGGGGTTAACTATGGCTACACCTTC.

This clonotype has more than one count but fewer than ten. The CDR3: CSARLAGENTGELFF. In nucleotides, the CDR3 is TGCAGTGCCCGACTAGCGGGAGAGAACACCGGGGAGCTGTTTTTT. The chain links TRBV20-1 to TRBJ2-2; 12 bases are a match to TRBD2. Germline assignment: CDR1 DFQATT and CDR2 SNEGSKA (reference sequence). The trim removed 6 bases at V and 1 base at J, leaving 3 bases unmatched. The length of the CDR3 is 15 residues.

This clonotype showed up just a few times. The chain links TRBV5-5 to TRBJ1-5, with 7 nucleotides matching TRBD1. V lost 1 base, J lost 5 bases, and 6 bases stayed unmatched. Germline assignment: CDR1 SGHKS and CDR2 YYEKEE (reference sequence). The CDR3 is 15 residues long. CDR3 protein: CASSLTGVVDQPQHF. In nucleotides, the CDR3 is TGTGCCAGCAGCTTGACAGGGGTGGTGGATCAGCCCCAGCATTTT.

V and J are TRBV12-3 or TRBV12-4 and TRBJ2-1; D may be TRBD1 (5 bases). The CDR3 totals 15 residues. Trimming removed 6 bases from V and 6 bases from J, with 18 bases in between. The CDR3 is CASRLDNLRLNEQFF. CDR3 nucleotide sequence: TGTGCCAGCAGGCTGGACAACCTGAGACTCAATGAGCAGTTCTTC.

This clonotype was found many times. V and J are TRBV27 and TRBJ2-7; 8 positions match TRBD1. V was clipped by 5 bases and J by 10 bases; unmatched bases: 10. The CDR3 totals 13 residues. Germline values: CDR1 MNHEY, CDR2 SMNVEV (reference sequence). The CDR3 region is CASSHGQGAPQYF. The CDR3 DNA reads TGTGCCAGCAGTCACGGACAGGGCGCACCTCAGTACTTC.

This clonotype was recorded a few times. The V gene is TRBV25-1, the J gene TRBJ2-3; D could derive from TRBD1 or TRBD2 (5 bases each). Per the germline V gene, CDR1 is MGHDK and CDR2 is SYGVNS. The CDR3 has 12 amino acids. V shed 7 bases and J shed 5 bases, with 10 bases lying between them. CDR3 DNA: TGTGCCAGCACCGGGACCGGAGATACGCAGTATTTT. This sequence encodes CASTGTGDTQYF.

The chain joins TRBV20-1 to TRBJ1-5; 7 bases agree with TRBD1. This CDR3 region has 13 residues. Germline CDR1 DFQATT, CDR2 SNEGSKA (reference sequence). J gave up 5 bases and V 4 bases, and 5 bases lay outside the gene matches. The CDR3: CSAKATGYQPQHF. The CDR3 nucleotides are TGCAGTGCTAAGGCGACAGGGTATCAGCCCCAGCATTTT.

This clonotype was observed a few times. This rearrangement joins TRBV10-3 to TRBJ2-3; 10 bases are shared with TRBD1. This CDR3 contains 15 residues. Looked up from germline, CDR1 is ENHRY and CDR2 is SYGVKD. The V segment lost 11 bases and the J segment 1 base; nucleotides outside the gene matches: 9. CDR3 sequence (DNA): TGTGCCCATAGACAGGGGGCAGTGGGCACAGATACGCAGTATTTT. This translates into CAHRQGAVGTDTQYF.

V and J are TRBV24-1 and TRBJ2-3; TRBD1 matches at 11 bases. Germline loops: CDR1 KGHDR, CDR2 SFDVKD. The junction had 11 bases not matched to a gene; V was cut back by 9 bases and J by 1 base. The CDR3 runs 17 residues. The CDR3 coding sequence is TGTGCCACCGCCGACGGACAGGGGGCCTGGGGCACAGATACGCAGTATTTT. Translation gives CATADGQGAWGTDTQYF.

This chain links TRBV12-3 or TRBV12-4 with TRBJ2-3; D possibly matches TRBD1 or TRBD2 (5 bases each). The CDR3 totals 14 residues. Trimming removed 7 bases from V and 6 bases from J, with 17 bases in between. The CDR3 DNA is TGTGCCAGCAATGCAGGGTTCTGGGAGGATACGCAGTATTTT. It encodes CASNAGFWEDTQYF.